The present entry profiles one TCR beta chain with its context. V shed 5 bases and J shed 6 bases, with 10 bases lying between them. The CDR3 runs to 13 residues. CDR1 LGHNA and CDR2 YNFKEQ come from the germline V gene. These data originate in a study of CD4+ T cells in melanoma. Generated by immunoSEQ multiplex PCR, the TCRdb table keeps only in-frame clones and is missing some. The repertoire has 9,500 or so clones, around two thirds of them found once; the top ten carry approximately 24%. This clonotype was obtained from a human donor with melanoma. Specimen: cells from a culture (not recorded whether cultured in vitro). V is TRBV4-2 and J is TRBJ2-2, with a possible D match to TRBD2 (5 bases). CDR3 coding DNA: TGTGCCAGCAGCTTGGTGAGGGCCGGGGAGCTGTTTTTT. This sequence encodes CASSLVRAGELFF.